Each of the 6 T cell receptor beta chains below was sequenced from the same sample in a study of blood T cells in healthy people across ages. A second PCR, run for about 7 to 11 cycles, used a sample-barcoded 5' primer plus a J-beta primer mix. TCRdb independently ran MiXCR on the 5' RACE reads; one entry per CDR3 protein. In the table there are about 380,000 distinct CDR3 sequences, roughly half of which are singletons. Sequences were obtained from blood. These receptors were obtained from a man between 60 and 75 years old in good health.

This chain links TRBV6-6 with TRBJ1-5; D may be TRBD1 (5 bases). Germline-derived CDR1 and CDR2 are MNHNY and SVGAGI (reference sequence). Trimming removed 6 bases at V and 2 bases at J, with 17 bases between. The CDR3 is made up of 16 amino acids. CDR3 DNA: TGTGCCAGCAGCCCGTCGGCGGGGGGACGCAATCAGCCCCAGCATTTT. Its protein product is CASSPSAGGRNQPQHF.

V is TRBV28 and J is TRBJ2-7, with 9 bases aligning to TRBD1. The junction had 13 bases not matched to a gene; V was cut back by 6 bases and J by 4 bases. Germline V lookup: CDR1 MDHEN, CDR2 SYDVKM. The CDR3 consists of 16 residues. CDR3 region: CASSQGGTGPIYEQYF. As DNA, the CDR3 is TGTGCCAGCAGCCAGGGCGGGACAGGGCCTATATACGAGCAGTACTTC.

In this sample, this clonotype turned up a few times. The V gene is TRBV4-3, the J gene TRBJ2-7, with D unresolved. Germline V gives CDR1 LGHNA, CDR2 YSLEER. This CDR3 contains 15 residues. The ends were cut back, 0 bases at V and 1 base at J, with 10 bases in the middle. The CDR3 sequence: CASSQDWVGSYEQYF. In nucleotides, the CDR3 is TGCGCCAGCAGCCAAGATTGGGTAGGGTCCTACGAGCAGTACTTC.

The rearrangement joins TRBV11-2 to TRBJ2-3, with 7 nucleotides matching TRBD2. Germline values: CDR1 SGHAT, CDR2 FQNNGV. The CDR3 loop spans 17 amino acids. Trimming cost V 5 bases and J 0 bases; bases outside gene matches: 11. CDR3 in DNA: TGTGCCAGCAGCCATGAAGCGGGGAAGCTTAGCACAGATACGCAGTATTTT. It specifies CASSHEAGKLSTDTQYF.

With respect to this clonotype: Since a much larger clone is just one base distant, this may be a read error. The rearrangement links TRBV10-3 to TRBJ2-1; 11 bases are a match to TRBD2. Trimming took 2 bases from V and 11 from J; bases not matched to a gene: 5. CDR1 and CDR2 from the germline V gene are ENHRY and SYGVKD. The CDR3 has 14 amino acids. CDR3 bases: TGTGCCATCAGTGAGGCGGTGACTAGCGGGAAGCAGTTCTTC. Encoded protein: CAISEAVTSGKQFF.

This chain connects TRBV5-1 to TRBJ1-1; a weak D match, TRBD1 (6 bases). From germline, CDR1 is SGHRS and CDR2 YFSETQ. The CDR3 runs to 15 residues. Trimming pared 3 bases from V and 0 bases from J, leaving 12 bases between. Here the CDR3 reads CASSSTGQLNTEAFF. The CDR3 DNA reads TGCGCCAGCAGCTCCACCGGACAGCTGAACACTGAAGCTTTCTTT.